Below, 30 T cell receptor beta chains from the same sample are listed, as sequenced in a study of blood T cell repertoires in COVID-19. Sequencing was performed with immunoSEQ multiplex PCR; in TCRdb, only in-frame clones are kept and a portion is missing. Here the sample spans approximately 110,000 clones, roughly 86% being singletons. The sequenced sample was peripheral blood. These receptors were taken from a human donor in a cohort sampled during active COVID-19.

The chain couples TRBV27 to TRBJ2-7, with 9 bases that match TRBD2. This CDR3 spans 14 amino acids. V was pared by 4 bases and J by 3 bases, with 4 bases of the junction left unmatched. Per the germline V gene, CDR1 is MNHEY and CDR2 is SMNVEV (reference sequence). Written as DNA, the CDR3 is TGTGCCAGCAGTTCGGGACTAGCCTACTACGAGCAGTACTTC. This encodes CASSSGLAYYEQYF.

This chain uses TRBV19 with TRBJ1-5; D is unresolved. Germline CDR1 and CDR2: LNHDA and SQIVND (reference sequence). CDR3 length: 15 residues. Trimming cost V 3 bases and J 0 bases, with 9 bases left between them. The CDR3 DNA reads TGTGCCAGTAGTATGTCAGGCCATAGCAATCAGCCCCAGCATTTT. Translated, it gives CASSMSGHSNQPQHF.

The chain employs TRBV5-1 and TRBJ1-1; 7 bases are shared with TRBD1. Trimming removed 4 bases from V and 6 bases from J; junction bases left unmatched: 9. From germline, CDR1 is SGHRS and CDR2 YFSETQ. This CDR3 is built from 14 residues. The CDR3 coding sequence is TGCGCCAGCAGCACCGGGACAGCCACTCCTGAAGCTTTCTTT. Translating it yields CASSTGTATPEAFF.

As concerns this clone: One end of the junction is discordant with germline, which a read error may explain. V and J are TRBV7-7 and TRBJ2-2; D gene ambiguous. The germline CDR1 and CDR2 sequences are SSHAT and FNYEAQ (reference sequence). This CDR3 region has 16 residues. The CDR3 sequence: CASSLVFAGGTGELFF. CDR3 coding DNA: TGTGCTAGCAGCTTAGTTTTTGCAGGTGGCACCGGGGAGCTGTTTTTT.

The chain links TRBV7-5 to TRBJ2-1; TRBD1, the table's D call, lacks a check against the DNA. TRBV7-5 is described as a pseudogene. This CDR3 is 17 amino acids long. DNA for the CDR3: TGTGCCAGAAGCTCCACCCCAGAGGACAGATCCTACAATGAGCAGTTCTTC. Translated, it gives CARSSTPEDRSYNEQFF.

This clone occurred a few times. The chain's CDR3 is CASSSLTGTHQPQHF. CDR3 coding DNA: TGTGCCAGCAGTTCTTTGACAGGCACACATCAGCCCCAGCATTTT. The chain is built from TRBV28 and TRBJ1-5; tentative D call: TRBD1 (6 bases). This CDR3 has 15 residues. Trimming removed 4 bases at V and 5 bases at J, with 15 bases between. Germline V CDR1 and CDR2: MDHEN, SYDVKM. Supplemented by reference TRBV28 and TRBJ1-5, the full variable domain reads DVKVTQSSRYLVKRTGEKVFLECVQDMDHENMFWYRQDPGLGLRLIYFSYDVKMKEKGDIPEGYSVSREKKERFSLILESASTNQTSMYLCASSSLTGTHQPQHFGDGTRLSIL.

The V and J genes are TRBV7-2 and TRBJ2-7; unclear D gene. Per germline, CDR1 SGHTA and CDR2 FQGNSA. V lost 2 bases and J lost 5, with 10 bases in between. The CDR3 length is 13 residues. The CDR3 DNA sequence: TGTGCCAGCAGCTTAATTTCAGGAAACGAGCAGTACTTC. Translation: CASSLISGNEQYF.

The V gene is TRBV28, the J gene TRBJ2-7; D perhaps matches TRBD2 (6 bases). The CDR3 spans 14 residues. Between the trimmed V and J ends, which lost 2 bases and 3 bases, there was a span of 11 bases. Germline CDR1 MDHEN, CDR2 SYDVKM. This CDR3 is CASSLRDSIYEQYF. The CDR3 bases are TGTGCCAGCAGTTTAAGGGACTCAATCTACGAGCAGTACTTC. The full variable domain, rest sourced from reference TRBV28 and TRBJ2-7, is DVKVTQSSRYLVKRTGEKVFLECVQDMDHENMFWYRQDPGLGLRLIYFSYDVKMKEKGDIPEGYSVSREKKERFSLILESASTNQTSMYLCASSLRDSIYEQYFGPGTRLTVT.

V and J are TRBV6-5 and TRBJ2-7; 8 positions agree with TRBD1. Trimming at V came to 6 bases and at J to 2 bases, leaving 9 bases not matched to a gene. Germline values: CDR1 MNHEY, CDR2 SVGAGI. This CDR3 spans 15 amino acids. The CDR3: CASRPGTGSTYEQYF. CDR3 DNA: TGTGCCAGCAGACCCGGGACAGGTAGTACCTACGAGCAGTACTTC.

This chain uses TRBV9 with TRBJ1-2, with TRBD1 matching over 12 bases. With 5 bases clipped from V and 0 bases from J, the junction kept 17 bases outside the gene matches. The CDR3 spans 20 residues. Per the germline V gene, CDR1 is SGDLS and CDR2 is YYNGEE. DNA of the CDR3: TGTGCCAGCAGAGATTCTGACGGGGGACAGGGGGCGTCCTCTAACTATGGCTACACCTTC. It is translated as CASRDSDGGQGASSNYGYTF.

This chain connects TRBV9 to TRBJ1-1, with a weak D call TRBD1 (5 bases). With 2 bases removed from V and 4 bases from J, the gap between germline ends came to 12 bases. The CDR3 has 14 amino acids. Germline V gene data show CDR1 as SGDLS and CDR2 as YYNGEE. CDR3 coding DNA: TGTGCCAGCAGCGTGACGGGGGGTACCACTGAAGCTTTCTTT. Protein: CASSVTGGTTEAFF.

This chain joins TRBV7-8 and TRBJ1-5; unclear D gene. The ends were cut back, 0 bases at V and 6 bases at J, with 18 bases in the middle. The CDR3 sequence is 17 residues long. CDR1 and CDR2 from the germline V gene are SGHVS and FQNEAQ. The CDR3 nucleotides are TGTGCCAGCAGCTTAGCGGCCAGAGGGATTAGAGGTCAGCCCCAGCATTTT. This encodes CASSLAARGIRGQPQHF.

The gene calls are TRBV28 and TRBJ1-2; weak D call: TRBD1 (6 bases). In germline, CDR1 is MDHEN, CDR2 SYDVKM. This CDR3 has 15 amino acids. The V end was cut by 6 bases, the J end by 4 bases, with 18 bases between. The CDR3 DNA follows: TGTGCCAGCAGCCTGAACAGGGTTCGGGGCTATGGCTACACCTTC. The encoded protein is CASSLNRVRGYGYTF.

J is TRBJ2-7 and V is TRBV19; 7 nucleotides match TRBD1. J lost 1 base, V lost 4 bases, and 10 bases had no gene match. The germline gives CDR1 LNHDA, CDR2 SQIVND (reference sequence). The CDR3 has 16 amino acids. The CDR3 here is CASSSKGGMDSYEQYF. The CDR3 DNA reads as TGTGCCAGTAGTAGCAAAGGGGGCATGGATTCCTACGAGCAGTACTTC.

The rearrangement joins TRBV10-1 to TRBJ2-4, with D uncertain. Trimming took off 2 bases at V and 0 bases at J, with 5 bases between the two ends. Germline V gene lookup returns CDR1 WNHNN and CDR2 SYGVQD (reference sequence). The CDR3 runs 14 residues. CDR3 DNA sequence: TGCGCCAGCAGTGAGGGCTTAGCCAAAAACATTCAGTACTTC. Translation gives CASSEGLAKNIQYF.

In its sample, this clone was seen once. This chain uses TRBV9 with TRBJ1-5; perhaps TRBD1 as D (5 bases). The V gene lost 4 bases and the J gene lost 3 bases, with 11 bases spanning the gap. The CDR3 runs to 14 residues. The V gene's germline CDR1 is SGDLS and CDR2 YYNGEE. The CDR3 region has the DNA TGTGCCAGCAGCAAAGACGGACACAATCAGCCCCAGCATTTT. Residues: CASSKDGHNQPQHF.

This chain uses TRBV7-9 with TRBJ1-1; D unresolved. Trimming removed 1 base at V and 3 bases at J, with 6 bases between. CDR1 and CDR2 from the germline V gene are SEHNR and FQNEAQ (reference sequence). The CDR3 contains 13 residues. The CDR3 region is CASSLDGYTEAFF. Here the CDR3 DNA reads TGTGCCAGCAGCTTAGACGGGTACACTGAAGCTTTCTTT.

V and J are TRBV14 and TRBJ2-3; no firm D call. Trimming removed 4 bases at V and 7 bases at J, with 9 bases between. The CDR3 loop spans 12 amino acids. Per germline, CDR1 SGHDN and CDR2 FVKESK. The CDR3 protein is CASSPHPNTQYF. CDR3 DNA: TGTGCCAGCAGCCCCCATCCCAATACGCAGTATTTT.

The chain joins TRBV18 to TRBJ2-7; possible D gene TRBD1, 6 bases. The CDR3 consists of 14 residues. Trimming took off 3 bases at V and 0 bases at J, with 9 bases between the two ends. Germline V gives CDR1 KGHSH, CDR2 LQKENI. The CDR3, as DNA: TGTGCCAGCTCACCGCTGGACAGCTCCTACGAGCAGTACTTC. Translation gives CASSPLDSSYEQYF.

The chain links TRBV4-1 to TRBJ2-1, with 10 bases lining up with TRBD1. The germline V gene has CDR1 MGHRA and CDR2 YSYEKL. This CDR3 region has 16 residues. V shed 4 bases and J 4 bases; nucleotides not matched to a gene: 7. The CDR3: CASSPPGQGRYNEQFF. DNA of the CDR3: TGCGCCAGCAGCCCCCCGGGACAGGGGCGATACAATGAGCAGTTCTTC.

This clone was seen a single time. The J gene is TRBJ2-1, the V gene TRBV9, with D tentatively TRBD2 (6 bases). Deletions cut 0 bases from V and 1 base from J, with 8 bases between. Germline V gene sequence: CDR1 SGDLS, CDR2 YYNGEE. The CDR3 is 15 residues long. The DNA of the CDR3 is TGTGCCAGCAGCGTAGAGAGCGGGTCCTACAATGAGCAGTTCTTC. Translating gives CASSVESGSYNEQFF.

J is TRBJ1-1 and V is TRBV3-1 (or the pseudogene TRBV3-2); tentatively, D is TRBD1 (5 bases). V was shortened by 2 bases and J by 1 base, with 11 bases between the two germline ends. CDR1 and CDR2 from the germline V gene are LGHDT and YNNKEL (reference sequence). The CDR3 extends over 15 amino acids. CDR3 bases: TGTGCCAGCAGCCAAAAGGGACTCCGGAACACTGAAGCTTTCTTT. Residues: CASSQKGLRNTEAFF.

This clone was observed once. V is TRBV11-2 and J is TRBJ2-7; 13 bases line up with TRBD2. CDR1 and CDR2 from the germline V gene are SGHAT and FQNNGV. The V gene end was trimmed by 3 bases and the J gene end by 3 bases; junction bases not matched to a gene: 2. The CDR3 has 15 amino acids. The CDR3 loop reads CASSFRLAGGYEQYF. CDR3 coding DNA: TGTGCCAGCAGCTTTCGACTAGCGGGAGGCTACGAGCAGTACTTC.

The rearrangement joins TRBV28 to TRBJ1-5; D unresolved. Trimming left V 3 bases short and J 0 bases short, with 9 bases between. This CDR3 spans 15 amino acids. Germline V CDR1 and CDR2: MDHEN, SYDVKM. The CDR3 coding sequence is TGTGCCAGCAGTTTTGCAGCGGGTAGCAATCAGCCCCAGCATTTT. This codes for CASSFAAGSNQPQHF.

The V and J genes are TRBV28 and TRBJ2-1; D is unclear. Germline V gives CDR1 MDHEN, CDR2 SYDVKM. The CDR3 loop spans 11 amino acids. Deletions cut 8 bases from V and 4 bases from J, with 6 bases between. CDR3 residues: CASSGYNEQFF. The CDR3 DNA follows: TGTGCCAGCTCCGGGTACAATGAGCAGTTCTTC.

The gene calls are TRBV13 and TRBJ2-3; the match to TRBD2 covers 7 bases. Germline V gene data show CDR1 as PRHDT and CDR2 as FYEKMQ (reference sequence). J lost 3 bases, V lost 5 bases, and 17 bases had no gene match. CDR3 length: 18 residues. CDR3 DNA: TGTGCCAGCAGCCCCGGACTAGAAGGGCTTCAAAGTACAGATACGCAGTATTTT. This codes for CASSPGLEGLQSTDTQYF.

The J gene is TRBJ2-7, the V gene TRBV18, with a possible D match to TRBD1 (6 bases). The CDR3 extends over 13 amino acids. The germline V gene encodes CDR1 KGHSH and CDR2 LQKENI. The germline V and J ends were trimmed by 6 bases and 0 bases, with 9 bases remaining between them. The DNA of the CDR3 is TGTGCCAGCTCCCCGGGACACTCCTACGAGCAGTACTTC. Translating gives CASSPGHSYEQYF.

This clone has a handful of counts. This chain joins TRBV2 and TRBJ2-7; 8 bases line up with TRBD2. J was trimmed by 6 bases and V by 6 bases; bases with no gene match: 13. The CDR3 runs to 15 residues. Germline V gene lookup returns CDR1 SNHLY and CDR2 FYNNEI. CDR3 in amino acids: CASRPESGRSGEQYF. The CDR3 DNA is TGTGCCAGCAGACCCGAAAGCGGGAGATCGGGCGAGCAGTACTTC.

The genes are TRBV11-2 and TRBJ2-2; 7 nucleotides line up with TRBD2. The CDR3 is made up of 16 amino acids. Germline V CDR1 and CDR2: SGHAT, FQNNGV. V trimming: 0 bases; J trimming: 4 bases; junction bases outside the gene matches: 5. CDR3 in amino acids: CASSLDRRGSTGELFF. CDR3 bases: TGTGCCAGCAGCTTAGATCGGCGGGGGAGCACCGGGGAGCTGTTTTTT.

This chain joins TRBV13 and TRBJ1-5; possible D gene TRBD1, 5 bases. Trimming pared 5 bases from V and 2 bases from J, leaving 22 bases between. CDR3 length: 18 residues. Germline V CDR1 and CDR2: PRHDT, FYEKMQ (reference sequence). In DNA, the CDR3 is TGTGCCAGCAGCCGTACCAAGACCCGGGGGTCGGGCAATCAGCCCCAGCATTTT. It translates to CASSRTKTRGSGNQPQHF.